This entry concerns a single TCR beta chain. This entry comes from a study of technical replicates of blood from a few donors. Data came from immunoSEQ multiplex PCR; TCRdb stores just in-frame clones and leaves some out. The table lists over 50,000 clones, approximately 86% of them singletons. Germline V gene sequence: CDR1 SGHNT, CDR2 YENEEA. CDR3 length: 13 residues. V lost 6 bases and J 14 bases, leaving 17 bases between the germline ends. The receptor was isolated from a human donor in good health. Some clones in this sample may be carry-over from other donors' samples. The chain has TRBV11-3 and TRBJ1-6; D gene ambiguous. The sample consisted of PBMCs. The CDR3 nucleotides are TGTGCCAGCAGTTCCGGTCCGTCCGAGGCCCTCCACTTT. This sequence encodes CASSSGPSEALHF.